This paragraph reports one T cell receptor beta chain. Preparation of TRB cDNA libraries relied on 5' RACE carrying UMI labels. No DNA is given; TCRdb re-called the 5' RACE reads and lists each CDR3 protein once. The data include approximately 88,000 distinct CDR3 sequences; the top ten clones carry around 1.5%. These data originate in a study of CXCR3-negative and CXCR3-positive naive CD8 T cells. CDR3 length: 17 residues. The germline gives CDR1 MNHEY, CDR2 SVGAGI. The clonotype was recovered from a human donor in good health. Some clones in this sample may be carry-over from other donors' samples. The rearrangement uses TRBV6-5 and TRBJ2-1; checking the TCRdb D call of TRBD2 is not possible without DNA. The sample consisted of naive CXCR3- CD8+ T cells from blood. Subset: CD45RO-CCR7+CD27+CD95- naive CD8+ T cells lacking CXCR3 (TNR3-). This CDR3 is CASSYPGTSGSSNEQFF.